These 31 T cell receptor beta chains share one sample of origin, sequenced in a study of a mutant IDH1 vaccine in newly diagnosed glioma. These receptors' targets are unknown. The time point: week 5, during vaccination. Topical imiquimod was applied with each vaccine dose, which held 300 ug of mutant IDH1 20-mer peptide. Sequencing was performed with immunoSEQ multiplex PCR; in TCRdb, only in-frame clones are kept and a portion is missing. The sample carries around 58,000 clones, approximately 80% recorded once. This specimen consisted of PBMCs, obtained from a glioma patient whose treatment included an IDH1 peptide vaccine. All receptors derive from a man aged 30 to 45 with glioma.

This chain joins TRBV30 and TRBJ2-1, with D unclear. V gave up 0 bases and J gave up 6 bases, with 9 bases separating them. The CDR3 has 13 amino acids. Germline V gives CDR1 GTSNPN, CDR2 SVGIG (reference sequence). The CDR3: CAWSVLRRNEQFF. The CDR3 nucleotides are TGTGCCTGGAGTGTTTTGCGGCGCAATGAGCAGTTCTTC.

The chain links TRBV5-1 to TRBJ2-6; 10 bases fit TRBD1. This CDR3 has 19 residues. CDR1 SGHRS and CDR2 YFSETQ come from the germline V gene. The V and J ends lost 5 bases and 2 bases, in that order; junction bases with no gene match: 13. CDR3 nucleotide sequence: TGCGCCAGCAGTTCCAGCGGGACAGGGGTTCGGACTGGGGCCAACGTCCTGACTTTC. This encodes CASSSSGTGVRTGANVLTF. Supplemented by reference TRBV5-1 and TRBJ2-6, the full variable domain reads KAGVTQTPRYLIKTRGQQVTLSCSPISGHRSVSWYQQTPGQGLQFLFEYFSETQRNKGNFPGRFSGRQFSNSRSEMNVSTLELGDSALYLCASSSSGTGVRTGANVLTFGAGSRLTVL.

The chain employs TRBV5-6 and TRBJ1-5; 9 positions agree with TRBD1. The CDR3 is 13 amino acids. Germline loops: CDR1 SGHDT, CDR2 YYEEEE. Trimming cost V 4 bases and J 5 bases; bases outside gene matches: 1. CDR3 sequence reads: CASSRDRDQPQHF. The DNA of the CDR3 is TGTGCCAGCAGCAGGGACAGGGATCAGCCCCAGCATTTT.

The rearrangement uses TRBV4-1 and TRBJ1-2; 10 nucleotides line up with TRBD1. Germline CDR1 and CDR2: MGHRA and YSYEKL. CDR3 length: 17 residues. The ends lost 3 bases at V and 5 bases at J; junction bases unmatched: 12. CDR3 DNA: TGCGCCAGCAGCCATGAACGAGGAGGGACAGGGGTTTATGGCTACACCTTC. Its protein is CASSHERGGTGVYGYTF.

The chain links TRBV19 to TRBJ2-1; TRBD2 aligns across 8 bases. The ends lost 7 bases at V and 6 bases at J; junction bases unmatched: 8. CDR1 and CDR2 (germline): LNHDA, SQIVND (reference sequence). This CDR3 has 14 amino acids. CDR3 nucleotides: TGTGCCAGTACCGTCGGGGGGGCTTTCAATGAGCAGTTCTTC. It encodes CASTVGGAFNEQFF.

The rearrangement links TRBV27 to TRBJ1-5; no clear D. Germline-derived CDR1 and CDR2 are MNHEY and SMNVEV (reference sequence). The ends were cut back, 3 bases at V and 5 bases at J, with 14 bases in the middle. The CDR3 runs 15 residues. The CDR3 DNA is TGTGCCAGCAGTTTCGTTTTTGCGGCCCATCAGCCCCAGCATTTT. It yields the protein CASSFVFAAHQPQHF.

CDR3 region: CASTTSGVASYNEQFF. As DNA, the CDR3 is TGTGCCAGTACTACTAGCGGGGTCGCCTCCTACAATGAGCAGTTCTTC. V usage is TRBV19 and J usage is TRBJ2-1; TRBD2 agrees at 10 bases. CDR3 length: 16 amino acids. The V gene's germline CDR1 is LNHDA and CDR2 SQIVND (reference sequence). The V segment lost 7 bases and the J segment 0 bases; nucleotides outside the gene matches: 6. The whole variable domain, remainder taken from reference TRBV19 and TRBJ2-1, is DGGITQSPKYLFRKEGQNVTLSCEQNLNHDAMYWYRQDPGQGLRLIYYSQIVNDFQKGDIAEGYSVSREKKESFPLTVTSAQKNPTAFYLCASTTSGVASYNEQFFGPGTRLTVL.

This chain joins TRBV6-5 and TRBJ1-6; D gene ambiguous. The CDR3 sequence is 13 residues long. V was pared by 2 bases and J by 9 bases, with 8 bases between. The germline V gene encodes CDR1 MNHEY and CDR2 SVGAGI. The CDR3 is CASSYKGSSPLHF. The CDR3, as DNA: TGTGCCAGCAGTTACAAGGGTAGTTCACCCCTCCACTTT.

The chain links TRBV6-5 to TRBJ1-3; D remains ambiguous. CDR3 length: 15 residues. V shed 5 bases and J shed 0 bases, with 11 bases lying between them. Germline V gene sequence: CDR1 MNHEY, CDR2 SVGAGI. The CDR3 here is CASSPDGNSGNTIYF. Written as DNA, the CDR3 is TGTGCCAGCAGTCCGGACGGCAACTCTGGAAACACCATATATTTT.

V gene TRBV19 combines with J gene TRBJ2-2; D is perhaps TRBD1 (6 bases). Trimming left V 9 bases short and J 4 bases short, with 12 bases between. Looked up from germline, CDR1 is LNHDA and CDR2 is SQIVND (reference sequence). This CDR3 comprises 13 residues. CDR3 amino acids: CASKTGRTGELFF. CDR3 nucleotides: TGTGCCAGCAAAACAGGGCGCACCGGGGAGCTGTTTTTT. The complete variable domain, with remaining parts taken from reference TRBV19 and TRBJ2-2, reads DGGITQSPKYLFRKEGQNVTLSCEQNLNHDAMYWYRQDPGQGLRLIYYSQIVNDFQKGDIAEGYSVSREKKESFPLTVTSAQKNPTAFYLCASKTGRTGELFFGEGSRLTVL.

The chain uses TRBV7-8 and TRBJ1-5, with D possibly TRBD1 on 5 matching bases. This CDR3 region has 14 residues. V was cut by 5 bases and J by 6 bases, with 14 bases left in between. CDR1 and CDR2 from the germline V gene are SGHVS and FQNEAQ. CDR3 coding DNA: TGTGCCAGCAGCATTAGGGGTTCGGGTCAGCCCCAGCATTTT. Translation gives CASSIRGSGQPQHF.

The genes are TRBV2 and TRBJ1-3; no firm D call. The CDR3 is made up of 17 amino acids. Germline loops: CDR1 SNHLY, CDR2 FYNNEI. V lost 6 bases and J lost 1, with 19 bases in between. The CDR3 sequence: CASRATLVTASGNTIYF. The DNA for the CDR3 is TGTGCCAGCAGGGCTACTCTAGTCACGGCTTCTGGAAACACCATATATTTT.

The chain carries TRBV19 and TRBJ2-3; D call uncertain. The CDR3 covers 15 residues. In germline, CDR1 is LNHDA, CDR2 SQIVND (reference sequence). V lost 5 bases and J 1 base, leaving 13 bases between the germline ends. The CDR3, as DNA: TGTGCCAGTAGTGCGGTCTCCTCTCGCACAGATACGCAGTATTTT. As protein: CASSAVSSRTDTQYF.

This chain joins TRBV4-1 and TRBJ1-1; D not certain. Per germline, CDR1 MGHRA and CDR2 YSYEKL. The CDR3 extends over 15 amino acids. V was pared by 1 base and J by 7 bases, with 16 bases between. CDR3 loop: CASSQVSAGYGEAFF. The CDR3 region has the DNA TGCGCCAGCAGCCAAGTCTCAGCGGGATATGGTGAAGCTTTCTTT.

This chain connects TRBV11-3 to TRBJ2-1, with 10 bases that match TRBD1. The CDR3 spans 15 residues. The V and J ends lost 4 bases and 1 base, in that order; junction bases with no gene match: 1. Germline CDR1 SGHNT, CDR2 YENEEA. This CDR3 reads CASSSDRGSYNEQFF. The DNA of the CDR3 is TGTGCCAGCAGCTCGGACAGGGGGTCCTACAATGAGCAGTTCTTC.

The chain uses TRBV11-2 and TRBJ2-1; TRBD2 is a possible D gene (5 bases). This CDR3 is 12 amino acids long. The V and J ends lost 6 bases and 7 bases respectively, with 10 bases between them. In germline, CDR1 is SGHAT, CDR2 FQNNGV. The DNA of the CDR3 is TGTGCCAGCAGTCGGACTGGGAATGAGCAGTTCTTC. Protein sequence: CASSRTGNEQFF.

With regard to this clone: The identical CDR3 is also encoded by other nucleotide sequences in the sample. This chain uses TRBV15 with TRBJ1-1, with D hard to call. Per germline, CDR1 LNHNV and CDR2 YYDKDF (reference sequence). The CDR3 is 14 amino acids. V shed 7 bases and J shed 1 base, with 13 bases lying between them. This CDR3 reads CATKEDWGNTEAFF. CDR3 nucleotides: TGTGCCACCAAGGAAGATTGGGGGAACACTGAAGCTTTCTTT.

The CDR3 region has the DNA TGCACCAGCAGCCAAGCCGGCCGCTCTGGAAACACCATATATTTT. This gives the protein CTSSQAGRSGNTIYF. V usage is TRBV1 and J usage is TRBJ1-3. TRBV1 constitutes a pseudogene. The CDR3 has 15 residues.

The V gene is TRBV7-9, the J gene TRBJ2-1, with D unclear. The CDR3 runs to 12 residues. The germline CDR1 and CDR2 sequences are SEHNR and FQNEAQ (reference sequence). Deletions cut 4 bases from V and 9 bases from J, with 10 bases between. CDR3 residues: CASSWGGGEQFF. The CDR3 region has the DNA TGTGCCAGCAGCTGGGGTGGCGGTGAGCAGTTCTTC. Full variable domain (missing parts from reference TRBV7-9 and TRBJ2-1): DTGVSQNPRHKITKRGQNVTFRCDPISEHNRLYWYRQTLGQGPEFLTYFQNEAQLEKSRLLSDRFSAERPKGSFSTLEIQRTEQGDSAMYLCASSWGGGEQFFGPGTRLTVL.

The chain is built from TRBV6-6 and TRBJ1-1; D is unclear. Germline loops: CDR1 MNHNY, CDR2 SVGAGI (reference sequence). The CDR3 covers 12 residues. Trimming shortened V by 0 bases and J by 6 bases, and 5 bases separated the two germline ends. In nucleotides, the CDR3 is TGTGCCAGCAGTTACTCAGGACCTGAAGCTTTCTTT. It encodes CASSYSGPEAFF.

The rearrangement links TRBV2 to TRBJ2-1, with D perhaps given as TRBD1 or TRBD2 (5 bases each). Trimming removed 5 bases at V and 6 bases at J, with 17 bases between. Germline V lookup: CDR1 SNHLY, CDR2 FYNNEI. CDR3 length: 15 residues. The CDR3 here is CASSREGRRGNEQFF. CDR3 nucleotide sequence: TGTGCCAGCAGTCGAGAGGGACGAAGGGGCAATGAGCAGTTCTTC.

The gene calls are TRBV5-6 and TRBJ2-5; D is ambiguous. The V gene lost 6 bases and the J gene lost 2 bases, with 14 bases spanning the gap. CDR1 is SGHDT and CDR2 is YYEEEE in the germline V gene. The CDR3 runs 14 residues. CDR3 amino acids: CASTLVAEQETQYF. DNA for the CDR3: TGTGCCAGCACCCTGGTGGCCGAACAAGAGACCCAGTACTTC.

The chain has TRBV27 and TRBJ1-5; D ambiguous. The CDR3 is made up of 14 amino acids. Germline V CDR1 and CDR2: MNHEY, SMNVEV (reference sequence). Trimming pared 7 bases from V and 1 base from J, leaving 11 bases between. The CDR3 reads CASNTLGSNQPQHF. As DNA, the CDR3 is TGTGCCAGCAATACCCTGGGAAGCAATCAGCCCCAGCATTTT.

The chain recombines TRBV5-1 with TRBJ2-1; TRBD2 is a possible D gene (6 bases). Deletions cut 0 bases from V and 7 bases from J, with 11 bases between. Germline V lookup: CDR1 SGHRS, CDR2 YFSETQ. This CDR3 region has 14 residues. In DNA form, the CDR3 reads TGCGCCAGCAGCTTGGGCCTTAGCGGAAATGAGCAGTTCTTC. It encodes CASSLGLSGNEQFF.

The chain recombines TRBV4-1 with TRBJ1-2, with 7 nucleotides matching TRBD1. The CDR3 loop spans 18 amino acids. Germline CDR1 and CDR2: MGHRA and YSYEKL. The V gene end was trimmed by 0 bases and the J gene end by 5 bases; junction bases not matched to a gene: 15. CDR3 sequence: CASSQDPRQGNRLYGYTF. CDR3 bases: TGCGCCAGCAGCCAAGATCCGCGACAGGGAAACCGTCTTTATGGCTACACCTTC.

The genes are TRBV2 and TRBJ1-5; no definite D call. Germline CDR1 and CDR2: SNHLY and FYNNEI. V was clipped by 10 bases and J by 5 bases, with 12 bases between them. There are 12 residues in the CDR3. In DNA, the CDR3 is TGTGCCACGAAAGGGTCCGATCAGCCCCAGCATTTT. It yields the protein CATKGSDQPQHF.

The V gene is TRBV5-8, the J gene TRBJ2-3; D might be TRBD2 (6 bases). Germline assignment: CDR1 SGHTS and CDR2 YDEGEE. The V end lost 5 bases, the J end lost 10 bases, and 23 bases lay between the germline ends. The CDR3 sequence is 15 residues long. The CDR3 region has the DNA TGTGCCAGCAGAACCCCGGGACTCTCTCGATGGGCGCAGTATTTT. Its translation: CASRTPGLSRWAQYF.

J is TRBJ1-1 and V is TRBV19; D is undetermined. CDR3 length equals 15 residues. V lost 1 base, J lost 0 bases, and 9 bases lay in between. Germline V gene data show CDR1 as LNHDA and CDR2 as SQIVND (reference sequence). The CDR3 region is CASSIVPQLNTEAFF. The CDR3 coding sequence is TGTGCCAGTAGTATAGTACCACAGTTGAACACTGAAGCTTTCTTT.

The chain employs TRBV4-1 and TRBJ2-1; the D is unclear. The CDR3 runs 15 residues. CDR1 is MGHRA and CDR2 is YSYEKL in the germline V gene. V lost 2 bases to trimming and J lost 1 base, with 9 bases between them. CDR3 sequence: CASSQPGQSYNEQFF. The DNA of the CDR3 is TGCGCCAGCAGCCAACCGGGCCAGTCCTACAATGAGCAGTTCTTC.

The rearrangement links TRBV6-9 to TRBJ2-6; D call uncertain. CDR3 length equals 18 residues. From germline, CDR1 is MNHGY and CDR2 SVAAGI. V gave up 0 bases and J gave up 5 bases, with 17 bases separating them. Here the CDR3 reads CASSYSILRQSRANVLTF. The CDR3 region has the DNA TGTGCCAGCAGTTATTCTATCTTACGACAAAGTCGGGCCAACGTCCTGACTTTC.

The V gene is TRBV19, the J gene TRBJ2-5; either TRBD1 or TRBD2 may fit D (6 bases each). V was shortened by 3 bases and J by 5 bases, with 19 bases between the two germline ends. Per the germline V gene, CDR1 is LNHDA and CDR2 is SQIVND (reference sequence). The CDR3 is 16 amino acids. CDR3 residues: CASSIYSGAPPETQYF. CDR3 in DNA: TGTGCCAGTAGTATCTACTCGGGGGCGCCCCCGGAGACCCAGTACTTC.